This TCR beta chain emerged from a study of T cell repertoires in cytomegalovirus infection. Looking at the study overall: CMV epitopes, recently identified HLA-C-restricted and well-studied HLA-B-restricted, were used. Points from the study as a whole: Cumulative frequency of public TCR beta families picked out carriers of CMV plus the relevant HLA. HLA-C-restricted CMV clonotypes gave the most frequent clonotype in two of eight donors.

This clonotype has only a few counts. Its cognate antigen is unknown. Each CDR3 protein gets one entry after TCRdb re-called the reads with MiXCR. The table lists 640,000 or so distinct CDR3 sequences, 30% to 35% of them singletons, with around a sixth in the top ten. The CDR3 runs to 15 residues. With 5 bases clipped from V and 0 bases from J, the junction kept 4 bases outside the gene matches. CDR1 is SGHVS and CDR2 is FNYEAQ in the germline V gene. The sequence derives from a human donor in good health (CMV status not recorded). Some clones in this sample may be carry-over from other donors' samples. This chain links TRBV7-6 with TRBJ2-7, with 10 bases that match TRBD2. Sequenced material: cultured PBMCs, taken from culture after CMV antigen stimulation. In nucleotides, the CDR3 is TGTGCCAGCAGCGAACTAGCGGGGAACTCCTACGAGCAGTACTTC. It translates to CASSELAGNSYEQYF. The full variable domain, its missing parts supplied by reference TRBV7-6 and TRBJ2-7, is GAGVSQSPRYKVTKRGQDVALRCDPISGHVSLYWYRQALGQGPEFLTYFNYEAQQDKSGLPNDRFSAERPEGSISTLTIQRTEQRDSAMYRCASSELAGNSYEQYFGPGTRLTVT.